These 24 T cell receptor beta chains originate from one sample sequenced in a study of blood T cells in healthy people across ages. For the second PCR, which ran for about 7 to 11 cycles, a sample-barcoded 5' primer and a J-beta primer mix were used. MiXCR, run by TCRdb on the 5' RACE reads, gives a single entry per CDR3 protein. The sample has around 1.5 million distinct CDR3 sequences; about 35% are singletons. The sample comprised blood. The receptors were sampled from a woman aged 30 to 39 in good health.

This rearrangement joins TRBV20-1 to TRBJ2-1, with D perhaps given as TRBD1 or TRBD2 (5 bases each). The CDR3 is 15 residues long. Trimming stripped 5 bases from V and 5 bases from J, with 19 bases between. CDR1 DFQATT and CDR2 SNEGSKA come from the germline V gene (reference sequence). The CDR3 DNA sequence: TGCAGTGCTGGGGTCCCGGGGCTGGGGCACAATGAGCAGTTCTTC. Its translation is CSAGVPGLGHNEQFF.

The J gene is TRBJ2-5, the V gene TRBV6-5; D perhaps matches TRBD2 (5 bases). Matching the DNA end better, TRBJ2-7 makes the J call doubtful. Germline V gene lookup returns CDR1 MNHEY and CDR2 SVGAGI. The CDR3 totals 15 residues. The CDR3 reads CASSPGVRATYEQYF. Written as DNA, the CDR3 is TGTGCCAGCAGTCCCGGCGTGCGGGCCACCTACGAGCAGTACTTC.

The sample holds a few counts of this clonotype. V is TRBV6-2 or TRBV6-3 and J is TRBJ2-5, with D perhaps TRBD2 (6 bases). Germline loops: CDR1 MNHEY, CDR2 SVGEGT. The CDR3 is 15 residues long. Trimming pared 2 bases from V and 6 bases from J, leaving 16 bases between. The CDR3 is CASSYGAGLGKTQYF. For the CDR3, the DNA is TGTGCCAGCAGTTACGGTGCGGGGCTTGGGAAGACCCAGTACTTC.

This chain uses TRBV28 with TRBJ2-7; TRBD2 matches 10 bases. The ends lost 3 bases at V and 12 bases at J; junction bases unmatched: 8. This CDR3 comprises 13 residues. Per the germline V gene, CDR1 is MDHEN and CDR2 is SYDVKM. As DNA, the CDR3 is TGTGCCAGCAGTTTTAGGGGGACTAGCGAGTCGTACTTC. Residues: CASSFRGTSESYF. Full variable domain (rest looked up from reference TRBV28 and TRBJ2-7): DVKVTQSSRYLVKRTGEKVFLECVQDMDHENMFWYRQDPGLGLRLIYFSYDVKMKEKGDIPEGYSVSREKKERFSLILESASTNQTSMYLCASSFRGTSESYFGPGTRLTVT.

This clonotype came up a few times. This chain connects TRBV29-1 to TRBJ2-1; 12 bases map to TRBD2. This CDR3 has 14 amino acids. V gave up 6 bases and J gave up 11 bases; unmatched junction bases: 11. Germline V CDR1 and CDR2: SQVTM, ANQGSEA. The CDR3 here is CSVETSGSCVQQFF. CDR3 nucleotide sequence: TGCAGCGTAGAGACTAGCGGGAGTTGCGTGCAGCAGTTCTTC.

The chain is built from TRBV2 and TRBJ2-5; 13 positions agree with TRBD2. The closer fit of TRBJ2-7 to the DNA end suggests the J call may be wrong. The CDR3 extends over 14 amino acids. CDR1 is SNHLY and CDR2 is FYNNEI in the germline V gene. CDR3 sequence reads: CASGGLAGIYEQYF. In DNA form, the CDR3 reads TGTGCCAGTGGGGGACTAGCGGGGATCTACGAGCAGTACTTC.

The CDR3 coding sequence is TGCGCCAGCAGCTCCGGACAGGTTTATTCACCCCTCCACTTT. This gives the protein CASSSGQVYSPLHF. The chain recombines TRBV5-1 with TRBJ1-6, with 7 bases lining up with TRBD1. With V trimmed by 3 bases and J by 8 bases, 5 bases remained unmatched. The CDR3 extends over 14 amino acids. CDR1 SGHRS and CDR2 YFSETQ come from the germline V gene.

The V and J genes are TRBV10-3 and TRBJ1-2, with D tentatively TRBD1 (5 bases). The CDR3 covers 12 residues. V lost 6 bases, J lost 3 bases, and 8 bases lay in between. Germline V gene data show CDR1 as ENHRY and CDR2 as SYGVKD. CDR3 nucleotides: TGTGCCATCAGAGGGACCGACTATGGCTACACCTTC. Protein sequence: CAIRGTDYGYTF.

This clonotype was seen a handful of times. This chain joins TRBV12-3 or TRBV12-4 and TRBJ1-2; D gene uncertain. V was shortened by 3 bases and J by 6 bases, with 8 bases between the two germline ends. The length of the CDR3 is 12 residues. DNA for the CDR3: TGTGCCAGCAGTTTGTCAACGGATGGCTACACCTTC. Translating gives CASSLSTDGYTF.

Comments on this clonotype: This may arise from a read error, as a much more abundant clone is one base away. The V and J genes are TRBV14 and TRBJ1-2; possibly TRBD1 for D (6 bases). The CDR3 contains 14 residues. V was trimmed by 0 bases and J by 2 bases, leaving 7 bases between them. From germline, CDR1 is SGHDN and CDR2 FVKESK. As DNA, the CDR3 is TGTGCCAGCAGCCAAGATGGACAGAACTATGGCTACACCTTC. It codes for CASSQDGQNYGYTF.

V gene TRBV6-2 or TRBV6-3 combines with J gene TRBJ2-7, with D perhaps given as TRBD1 or TRBD2 (5 bases each). V was clipped by 0 bases and J by 7 bases, with 19 bases between them. In germline, CDR1 is MNHEY, CDR2 SVGEGT. The CDR3 consists of 16 residues. CDR3 coding DNA: TGTGCCAGCAGTTACTCACGGACCCGGGGTGCAGGGGAGCAGTACTTC. It yields the protein CASSYSRTRGAGEQYF.

This clonotype occurred many times. The chain joins TRBV7-9 to TRBJ1-1; maybe TRBD1 (5 bases). The CDR3 covers 16 residues. Germline V gene lookup returns CDR1 SEHNR and CDR2 FQNEAQ (reference sequence). Trimming removed 6 bases from V and 1 base from J, with 18 bases in between. The CDR3: CASRTRAGAKNTEAFF. CDR3 DNA: TGTGCCAGCAGAACAAGGGCCGGGGCTAAGAACACTGAAGCTTTCTTT.

The rearrangement joins TRBV27 to TRBJ2-3; a weak D match, TRBD1 (6 bases). The CDR3 is 16 amino acids. Germline V gene data show CDR1 as MNHEY and CDR2 as SMNVEV (reference sequence). Deletions cut 1 base from V and 0 bases from J, with 11 bases between. CDR3 nucleotides: TGTGCCAGCAGTTTATTGGGACATCCTAGCACAGATACGCAGTATTTT. It encodes CASSLLGHPSTDTQYF.

This clonotype was detected a few times. This chain uses TRBV7-2 with TRBJ2-1, with D perhaps being TRBD1 or TRBD2 (6 bases each). Trimming pared 9 bases from V and 5 bases from J, leaving 17 bases between. This CDR3 has 14 residues. Germline V CDR1 and CDR2: SGHTA, FQGNSA. The CDR3 spells CASRKSRDNNEQFF. CDR3 nucleotides: TGTGCCAGTAGAAAGTCGCGGGACAACAATGAGCAGTTCTTC.

This clonotype was recorded many times. V usage is TRBV11-2 and J usage is TRBJ2-1; 8 nucleotides line up with TRBD2. CDR1 is SGHAT, CDR2 FQNNGV, per germline. The V and J ends lost 3 bases and 3 bases, in that order; junction bases with no gene match: 4. This CDR3 spans 15 amino acids. The DNA for the CDR3 is TGTGCCAGCAGCTTGGGTAGCGGGAACTACAATGAGCAGTTCTTC. This sequence encodes CASSLGSGNYNEQFF.

This rearrangement joins TRBV20-1 to TRBJ1-2; the match to TRBD1 covers 7 bases. The germline gives CDR1 DFQATT, CDR2 SNEGSKA (reference sequence). This CDR3 contains 16 residues. The V and J ends lost 3 bases and 7 bases, in that order; junction bases with no gene match: 17. CDR3 sequence (DNA): TGCAGTGCTAGGAGGGCGGGAAGACAGGGCCAACTTGGCTACACCTTC. It codes for CSARRAGRQGQLGYTF.

The rearrangement links TRBV6-2 or TRBV6-3 to TRBJ2-3; 13 bases fit TRBD2. The CDR3 contains 15 residues. CDR1 and CDR2 from the germline V gene are MNHEY and SVGEGT. Trimming at V came to 6 bases and at J to 3 bases, leaving 3 bases not matched to a gene. The CDR3 bases are TGTGCCAGCAGAGGGACTAGCGGGGCGACAGATACGCAGTATTTT. Protein product: CASRGTSGATDTQYF.

This clonotype was observed a few times. Written as DNA, the CDR3 is TGTGCCACCAGCAGTTGGGACACCAACGAGCAGTACTTC. Protein product: CATSSWDTNEQYF. V gene TRBV15 combines with J gene TRBJ2-7; D perhaps matches TRBD1 (6 bases). The V and J ends lost 3 bases and 5 bases respectively, with 11 bases between them. Germline V lookup: CDR1 LNHNV, CDR2 YYDKDF (reference sequence). This CDR3 is built from 13 residues.

The V gene is TRBV5-1, the J gene TRBJ1-4; D is uncertain. The germline V and J ends were trimmed by 8 bases and 7 bases, with 18 bases remaining between them. Germline V gives CDR1 SGHRS, CDR2 YFSETQ. This CDR3 is built from 14 residues. The CDR3 nucleotides are TGCGCCAGTACGTCCGGAAATCGGGGTGAAAAACTGTTTTTT. Translating it yields CASTSGNRGEKLFF.

V and J are TRBV7-8 and TRBJ2-7; TRBD2 agrees at 8 bases. Germline V CDR1 and CDR2: SGHVS, FQNEAQ. CDR3 length equals 15 residues. V dropped 1 base and J dropped 3; count of bases not matched to a gene: 5. The CDR3 here is CASSLETGTSYEQYF. CDR3 coding DNA: TGTGCCAGCAGCTTAGAGACCGGGACTAGCTACGAGCAGTACTTC.

The gene calls are TRBV5-5 and TRBJ1-2; perhaps TRBD1 as D (5 bases). This CDR3 has 15 amino acids. Germline V CDR1 and CDR2: SGHKS, YYEKEE (reference sequence). V was cut by 4 bases and J by 2 bases, with 15 bases left in between. CDR3 sequence: CASSPQGHSNYGYTF. In nucleotides, the CDR3 is TGTGCCAGCAGCCCGCAAGGACACTCAAACTATGGCTACACCTTC. Variable domain in full (rest from reference TRBV5-5 and TRBJ1-2): DAGVTQSPTHLIKTRGQQVTLRCSPISGHKSVSWYQQVLGQGPQFIFQYYEKEERGRGNFPDRFSARQFPNYSSELNVNALLLGDSALYLCASSPQGHSNYGYTFGSGTRLTVV.

Only a few counts were recorded for this clonotype. J is TRBJ2-7 and V is TRBV12-5; 8 bases are shared with TRBD2. In germline, CDR1 is LGHNT, CDR2 FRNRAP. This CDR3 spans 15 amino acids. V was clipped by 1 base and J by 1 base; unmatched bases: 3. The CDR3 loop is CASGLARGGSYEQYF. DNA of the CDR3: TGTGCTAGTGGTTTGGCACGGGGGGGATCCTACGAGCAGTACTTC.

This clonotype occurred many times. The chain is built from TRBV20-1 and TRBJ2-1; tentative D call: TRBD2 (6 bases). CDR1 DFQATT and CDR2 SNEGSKA come from the germline V gene (reference sequence). This CDR3 spans 14 amino acids. The V end was cut by 3 bases, the J end by 10 bases, with 19 bases between. The CDR3 nucleotides read TGCAGTGCTAGCCGGGGATTAGCGGCGCTCGAGCAGTTCTTC. Translation: CSASRGLAALEQFF.

About this clonotype: With a much larger clone just one base away, this may be a read error. The chain links TRBV10-3 to TRBJ2-3, with a possible D match to TRBD1 (5 bases). This CDR3 is 14 amino acids long. Per germline, CDR1 ENHRY and CDR2 SYGVKD. Trimming stripped 6 bases from V and 1 base from J, with 11 bases between. Here the CDR3 reads CAISRAGRTDTQYF. DNA of the CDR3: TGTGCCATCAGCAGGGCAGGACGCACAGATACGCAGTATTTT.